The clone carrying this T cell receptor (beta chain) came up many times. Its target is unknown. These data are taken from a study of regulatory T cells in long-lasting Graves disease. Study information: Graves' disease counted as persistent after over 5 years of antithyroid drugs with positive TSH receptor antibodies. Whole-study findings and limits: A reduction in accuracy may have resulted from the small sample size. Between persistent patients, 2,500 to 3,500 public clonotypes were shared, exceeding the 966 shared between new patients.

Combining iRepertoire HTBI primers with Arm-PCR of CDR3 regions, the authors built TCR beta libraries. TCRdb itself ran the multiplex PCR reads through MiXCR, one entry per CDR3 protein. The table lists fewer than 400,000 distinct CDR3 sequences, under 25% of them singletons. The CDR3 contains 13 residues. Germline assignment: CDR1 MDHEN and CDR2 SYDVKM. Trimming stripped 5 bases from V and 6 bases from J, with 14 bases between. Noted time point: persistent/refractory GD, antithyroid drugs over 5 years with positive TRAb. After RNA was extracted from PBMCs, the TCR library was made from it. The source was peripheral blood mononuclear cells (PBMCs), collected when the disease was refractory, from a patient treated with antithyroid drugs. This sequence was found in a female donor with Graves disease. The chain joins TRBV28 to TRBJ2-7; D call uncertain. CDR3 region: CASSQTEQFEQYF. The CDR3, as DNA: TGTGCCAGCAGTCAAACTGAACAGTTCGAGCAGTACTTC.